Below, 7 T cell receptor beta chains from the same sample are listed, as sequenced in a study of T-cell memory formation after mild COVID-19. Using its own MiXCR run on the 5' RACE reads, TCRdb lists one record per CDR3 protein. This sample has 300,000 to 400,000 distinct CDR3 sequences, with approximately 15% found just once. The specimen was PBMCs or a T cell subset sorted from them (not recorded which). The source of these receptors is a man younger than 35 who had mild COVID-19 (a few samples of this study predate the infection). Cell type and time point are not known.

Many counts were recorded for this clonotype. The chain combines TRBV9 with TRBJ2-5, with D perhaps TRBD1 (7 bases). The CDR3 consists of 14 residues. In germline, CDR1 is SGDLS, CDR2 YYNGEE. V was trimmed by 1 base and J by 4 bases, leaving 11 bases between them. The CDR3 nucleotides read TGTGCCAGCAGCGTACAGGGGGGTCGAGAGACCCAGTACTTC. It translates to CASSVQGGRETQYF.

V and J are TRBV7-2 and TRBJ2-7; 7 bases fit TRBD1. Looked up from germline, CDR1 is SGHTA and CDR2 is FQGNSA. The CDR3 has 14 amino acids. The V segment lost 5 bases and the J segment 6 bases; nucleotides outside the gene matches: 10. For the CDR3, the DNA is TGTGCCAGCAGCCCAAGGGGGCTCTGGCTCGAGCAGTACTTC. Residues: CASSPRGLWLEQYF.

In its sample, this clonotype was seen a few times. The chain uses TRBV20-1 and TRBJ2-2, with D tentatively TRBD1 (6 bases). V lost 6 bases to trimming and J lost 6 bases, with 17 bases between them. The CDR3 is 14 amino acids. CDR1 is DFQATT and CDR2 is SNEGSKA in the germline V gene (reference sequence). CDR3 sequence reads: CSAKKGPGAGELFF. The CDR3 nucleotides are TGCAGTGCCAAGAAGGGACCAGGGGCCGGGGAGCTGTTTTTT.

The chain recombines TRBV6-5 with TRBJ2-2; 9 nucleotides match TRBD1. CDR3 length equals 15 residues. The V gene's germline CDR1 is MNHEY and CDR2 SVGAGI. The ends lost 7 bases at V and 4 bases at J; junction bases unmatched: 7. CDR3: CASNTGGAGTGELFF. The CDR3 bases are TGTGCCAGCAATACAGGGGGCGCGGGCACCGGGGAGCTGTTTTTT.

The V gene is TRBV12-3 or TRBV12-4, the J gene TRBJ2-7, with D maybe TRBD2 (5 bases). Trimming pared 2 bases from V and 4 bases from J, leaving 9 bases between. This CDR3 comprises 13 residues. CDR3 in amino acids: CASSLQSGYEQYF. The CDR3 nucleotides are TGTGCCAGCAGTTTACAGTCGGGATACGAGCAGTACTTC.

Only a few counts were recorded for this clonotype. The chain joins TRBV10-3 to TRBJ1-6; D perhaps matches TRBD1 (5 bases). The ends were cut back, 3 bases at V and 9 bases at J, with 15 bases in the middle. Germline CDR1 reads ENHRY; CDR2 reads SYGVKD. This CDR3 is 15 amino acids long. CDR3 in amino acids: CAISDSAGNSSPLHF. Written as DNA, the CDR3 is TGTGCCATCAGTGATTCGGCAGGGAATAGTTCACCCCTCCACTTT.

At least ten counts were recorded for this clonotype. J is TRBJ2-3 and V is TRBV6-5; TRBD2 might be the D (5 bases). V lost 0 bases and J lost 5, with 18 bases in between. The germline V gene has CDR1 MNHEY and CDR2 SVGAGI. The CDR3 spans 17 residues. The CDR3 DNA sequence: TGTGCCAGCAGTTACTCGACCCGGACTGGAGGTCTAGATACGCAGTATTTT. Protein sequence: CASSYSTRTGGLDTQYF.